This T cell receptor (beta chain) was sequenced for a study of OX40 agonist ivuxolimab in advanced cancers. At the level of the study: Patients receiving dose escalation had hepatocellular carcinoma, melanoma, renal cell or head and neck cancer. Study-level results: Doses of 0.1 to 3.0 mg/kg were accompanied by clonal expansion of CD4+ and CD8+ blood T cells by week 6. Among patients with partial responses at 0.1-3.0 mg/kg, clonal expansion was among the lowest.

Blood draws occurred at baseline, cycle 4 day 1, and cycle 7 day 1. The CDR3 covers 15 residues. V lost 5 bases and J lost 8; bases outside the gene matches: 11. Germline CDR1 reads LNHDA; CDR2 reads SQIVND (reference sequence). Concerning this clone itself: Antigen: not known.

Sequencing used immunoSEQ multiplex PCR; TCRdb keeps in-frame clones, though not all of them. The data hold around 10,000 clones, with around 79% observed a single time. Material: CD4+ or CD8+ T cells sorted from blood, obtained in a trial of the OX40 agonist ivuxolimab. This clonotype originated in an adult with an advanced solid tumor such as melanoma, head and neck, liver or kidney cancer. The rearrangement joins TRBV19 to TRBJ2-1; 8 bases map to TRBD2. The CDR3 is CASSAGTSTLDEQFF. CDR3 DNA: TGTGCCAGTAGTGCCGGGACTAGTACTTTGGATGAGCAGTTCTTC. The variable domain in full, with the rest retrieved from reference TRBV19 and TRBJ2-1, is DGGITQSPKYLFRKEGQNVTLSCEQNLNHDAMYWYRQDPGQGLRLIYYSQIVNDFQKGDIAEGYSVSREKKESFPLTVTSAQKNPTAFYLCASSAGTSTLDEQFFGPGTRLTVL.